One T cell receptor beta chain is described in this entry. What it recognizes is unknown. This specimen comes from a study of cytomegalovirus exposure and HLA in healthy donors. Across the whole study: Earlier sequencing of about 200 million T cells yielded approximately 120 million unique TCR beta sequences. Study-level findings and limits: It was only CMV serostatus that was available as immune exposure information.

The CDR3 extends over 13 amino acids. Germline-derived CDR1 and CDR2 are SGHRS and YFSETQ. Deletions cut 7 bases from V and 5 bases from J, with 13 bases between. PCR employed 60 Vbeta and 13 Jbeta primers. Original processing methods: An analysis that came later counted 70 million to 100 million unique TCR beta chains, approximately 10 million shared. Assay used: immunoSEQ multiplex PCR; TCRdb lists only in-frame clones, some missing. The V and J calls and clone size come from that table; D and trimming were worked out from the DNA. The sample includes approximately 130,000 clones, 85% of them seen just once.

This chain uses TRBV5-1 with TRBJ1-5; tentative D call: TRBD1 (5 bases). This sequence was found in a woman in her twenties or thirties in good health and CMV-seropositive. The source material was PBMCs. The CDR3 DNA reads as TGCGCCAGCCGCATCGGGGGTGATCAGCCCCAGCATTTT. Its protein is CASRIGGDQPQHF.